What follows is one TCR beta chain and its context. The sample comes from a study of T cell changes during pregnancy in multiple sclerosis. Sequencing used immunoSEQ multiplex PCR; TCRdb keeps in-frame clones, though not all of them. There are about 68,000 clones in the sample; about nine tenths occur only once, and 1.4% to 1.5% lies in the top ten. CDR3 length equals 14 residues. Trimming cost V 8 bases and J 6 bases; bases outside gene matches: 9. CDR1 MNHNS and CDR2 SASEGT come from the germline V gene. Sequencing used peripheral blood, obtained in the third trimester of pregnancy. The chain recombines TRBV6-1 with TRBJ2-1; 8 nucleotides agree with TRBD2. The sequence was collected from a female donor with multiple sclerosis, enrolled in a pregnancy study. The CDR3 loop reads CASGPGGFFNEQFF. The CDR3 DNA is TGTGCCAGCGGGCCGGGGGGGTTCTTCAATGAGCAGTTCTTC.